These T cell receptor beta chains were read from a single sample in a study of T cells after yellow fever vaccination. In TCRdb, the 5' RACE reads were re-called with MiXCR into one record per CDR3 protein. This repertoire shows around 120,000 distinct CDR3 sequences, 15% found once; its top ten account for 40% to 45%. Sequences were derived from CD8+ T cells sorted from PBMCs, sampled 5 days after the yellow fever booster vaccination. These TCRs come from a man aged 18 to 35 who received the YFV17D yellow fever vaccine. Each CDR3 is given without its conserved first and last residue.

SVEAEEQVNEQF TRBV29-1
ASSLPLGGATDTQY TRBV4-1
SVDRANTEAF TRBV29-1
ASSPSGGAGSTQY TRBV10-2
ASSLRSQGMNTEAF TRBV5-1
ASSSRTINYGYT TRBV7-8
ASSQRTGANEKLF TRBV4-1
AISQTPPTEQF TRBV10-3
ASSVEGDTEAF TRBV9
ASGLSGGQPNEKLF TRBV12-5
ASSPPLGGYT TRBV5-4
SVLPLETQY TRBV29-1
SVEENAGSMNTEAF TRBV29-1
ASSLTGGRDTEAF TRBV7-2
SATTPQLAKNIQY TRBV20-1
ASSIGQGYNEQF TRBV19
ASSGAGGAGEKLF TRBV2
ASSLFSGGITDTQY TRBV7-9
ASNPGTSEDGNEQF TRBV27
SVESGTDTGEQY TRBV29-1
SVTDGYQPQH TRBV29-1
ASSQAGIGRGRGEAF TRBV4-1
ASSRGGNEQF TRBV12-3/TRBV12-4
ASSPGTSGSDTQY TRBV5-1
ASSLVGGPTDTQY TRBV7-3
ASSSGDTEAF TRBV5-6
ASSSDESAGGPWETQY TRBV5-4
AWSRWDRGLHTGELF TRBV30
ASSFSSNTEAF TRBV7-9
SVDTANTGELF TRBV29-1
SADTSGGANEQF TRBV20-1
ASGLGTGVQPQH TRBV12-5
ASPGWSSGANVLT TRBV11-2
ASSLRTGPATNEKLF TRBV5-1
ASSPSGPYNEQF TRBV7-9
ASSQTGLAGSYEQY TRBV3-1
ASSGALDGLGNTIY TRBV9
ASSQIHGNTIY TRBV7-2
ASSFWAGSPEQF TRBV5-4
ASSFGLASYNEQF TRBV7-9
ASSREAIYGYT TRBV9
SVPPETEAF TRBV29-1
SVEGVGSSYNEQF TRBV29-1
ACSQGLAEQY TRBV4-1
ASGEGQEDNQPQH TRBV2
ASSADSTMQETQY TRBV4-1
ASSLGRTGPYNEQF TRBV7-9
ASWDPNTGELF TRBV2